The next 23 T cell receptor beta chains were all read from a single sample in a study of T cells after yellow fever vaccination. TCRdb re-analysed the 5' RACE reads in MiXCR, keeping a single row per CDR3 protein. The profile shows some 320,000 distinct CDR3 sequences, approximately 12% of them singletons. The source material was CD4+ T cells sorted from PBMCs, sampled 45 days after the yellow fever booster vaccination. The receptors come from a man aged 18 to 35 who received the YFV17D yellow fever vaccine.

This clonotype was observed many times. The chain carries TRBV6-6 and TRBJ1-5, with a possible D match to TRBD1 (5 bases). This CDR3 has 12 amino acids. Trimming shortened V by 5 bases and J by 6 bases, and 8 bases separated the two germline ends. Germline-derived CDR1 and CDR2 are MNHNY and SVGAGI (reference sequence). CDR3: CASSAQGQPQHF. Written as DNA, the CDR3 is TGTGCCAGCAGTGCCCAGGGTCAGCCCCAGCATTTT.

This clonotype was picked up a small number of times. The genes are TRBV28 and TRBJ2-4; D not certain. CDR1 MDHEN and CDR2 SYDVKM come from the germline V gene. The CDR3 is 12 residues long. The germline V and J ends were trimmed by 10 bases and 0 bases, with 7 bases remaining between them. CDR3 nucleotide sequence: TGTGCCACCAGCTTAGCCAAAAACATTCAGTACTTC. It codes for CATSLAKNIQYF.

This rearrangement joins TRBV14 to TRBJ2-3; D is uncertain. This CDR3 is 15 amino acids long. The V gene's germline CDR1 is SGHDN and CDR2 FVKESK. With 2 bases removed from V and 2 bases from J, the gap between germline ends came to 11 bases. The CDR3 bases are TGTGCCAGCAGCCAACTGGGCAGACTCACAGATACGCAGTATTTT. Translated: CASSQLGRLTDTQYF.

The chain uses TRBV20-1 and TRBJ1-2; D remains ambiguous. V lost 1 base, J lost 2 bases, and 5 bases lay in between. CDR1 is DFQATT and CDR2 is SNEGSKA in the germline V gene (reference sequence). The CDR3 has 12 amino acids. The CDR3 sequence: CSARVQNYGYTF. The CDR3 DNA reads TGCAGTGCTAGAGTACAGAACTATGGCTACACCTTC.

This clonotype has just a few counts. The chain employs TRBV2 and TRBJ2-2, with D unclear. The V gene's germline CDR1 is SNHLY and CDR2 FYNNEI. V was clipped by 4 bases and J by 4 bases, with 10 bases between them. The CDR3 consists of 14 residues. Written as DNA, the CDR3 is TGTGCCAGCAGTGTGGAGCTGTTCACCGGGGAGCTGTTTTTT. Protein: CASSVELFTGELFF.

The rearrangement uses TRBV28 and TRBJ2-7, with 12 bases identical to TRBD2. The CDR3 contains 20 residues. The ends lost 8 bases at V and 3 bases at J; junction bases unmatched: 23. Germline V gene data show CDR1 as MDHEN and CDR2 as SYDVKM. Here the CDR3 reads CASSSRDGERLAGGSYEQYV. In DNA form, the CDR3 reads TGTGCCAGCTCTTCTCGCGACGGGGAGCGGCTAGCGGGGGGGAGCTACGAGCAGTACGTC.

This clonotype came up many times. The rearrangement joins TRBV7-3 to TRBJ2-1, with a tentative D call TRBD2 (5 bases). Trimming cost V 5 bases and J 0 bases, with 23 bases left between them. CDR3 size: 19 residues. CDR1 is SGHTA and CDR2 is FQGTGA in the germline V gene. The CDR3: CASSPYAPRTLYSYNEQFF. The CDR3, as DNA: TGTGCCAGCAGCCCATATGCCCCCAGGACTTTATACTCCTACAATGAGCAGTTCTTC.

The sample holds a few counts of this clonotype. V is TRBV4-1 and J is TRBJ2-7; D may be TRBD1 (5 bases). Germline CDR1 and CDR2: MGHRA and YSYEKL. The CDR3 runs 18 residues. The V end was cut by 1 base, the J end by 0 bases, with 19 bases between. The CDR3: CASSQGLRSQGSSYEQYF. The CDR3 DNA reads TGCGCCAGCAGCCAAGGTCTTAGAAGTCAGGGAAGCTCCTACGAGCAGTACTTC.

This clonotype was counted a few times. The CDR3 loop is CASSVTYETQYF. The DNA for the CDR3 is TGTGCCAGCAGTGTCACGTACGAGACCCAGTACTTC. This rearrangement joins TRBV6-1 to TRBJ2-5; D remains unclear. The V end lost 4 bases, the J end lost 5 bases, and 8 bases lay between the germline ends. The CDR3 is made up of 12 amino acids. CDR1 and CDR2 from the germline V gene are MNHNS and SASEGT.

The chain carries TRBV14 and TRBJ1-2; D unresolved. The CDR3 has 21 amino acids. V was clipped by 3 bases and J by 2 bases, with 31 bases between them. Germline-derived CDR1 and CDR2 are SGHDN and FVKESK. The CDR3 spells CASSHNTLRDTWDQSNYGYTF. The CDR3 DNA reads TGTGCCAGCAGCCACAATACACTCCGAGACACTTGGGATCAGTCAAACTATGGCTACACCTTC.

V usage is TRBV6-1 and J usage is TRBJ2-7; 7 bases agree with TRBD1. This CDR3 is 15 amino acids long. Germline V gene lookup returns CDR1 MNHNS and CDR2 SASEGT. Unmatched junction bases numbered 11, after V lost 6 bases and J lost 3 bases. The CDR3, as DNA: TGTGCCAGCAGAAACCGACAGGGCCTGGACTACGAGCAGTACGTC. Protein sequence: CASRNRQGLDYEQYV.

The genes are TRBV4-3 and TRBJ2-1; D is unclear. V lost 3 bases and J lost 0, with 12 bases in between. The germline V gene has CDR1 LGHNA and CDR2 YSLEER. The CDR3 covers 16 residues. CDR3 residues: CASSQALASSYNEQFF. The DNA of the CDR3 is TGCGCCAGCAGCCAGGCCTTGGCTAGCTCCTACAATGAGCAGTTCTTC.

The chain uses TRBV7-2 and TRBJ1-2, with 9 bases aligning to TRBD1. After removal of 5 bases from V and 0 bases from J, the junction contained 4 bases not matched to a gene. CDR3 length: 15 residues. Germline V gene sequence: CDR1 SGHTA, CDR2 FQGNSA. This chain's CDR3 is CASSHGTGSNYGYTF. CDR3 sequence (DNA): TGTGCCAGCAGCCACGGGACAGGGTCTAACTATGGCTACACCTTC.

This clonotype has just a few counts. The V gene is TRBV15, the J gene TRBJ2-7, with D possibly TRBD1 on 6 matching bases. The CDR3 runs to 13 residues. CDR1 and CDR2 (germline): LNHNV, YYDKDF (reference sequence). CDR3 in amino acids: CATSRDWTAQLVV. The CDR3 bases are TGTGCCACCAGCAGAGATTGGACAGCCCAACTTGTCGTC.

The table lists this clonotype with a few counts. V is TRBV2 and J is TRBJ1-6, with 8 bases matching TRBD1. V lost 7 bases and J lost 5; bases outside the gene matches: 7. The V gene's germline CDR1 is SNHLY and CDR2 FYNNEI. This CDR3 comprises 15 residues. CDR3 sequence reads: CASNTAGGNNSPLHF. CDR3 coding DNA: TGTGCCAGCAATACAGCAGGGGGCAATAATTCACCCCTCCACTTT.

V usage is TRBV12-3 or TRBV12-4 and J usage is TRBJ2-2; TRBD2 agrees at 7 bases. The CDR3 has 15 residues. V was clipped by 6 bases and J by 0 bases; unmatched bases: 4. The CDR3 spells CASRPGTTNTGELFF. As DNA, the CDR3 is TGTGCCAGCAGGCCCGGGACTACGAACACCGGGGAGCTGTTTTTT.

The J gene is TRBJ2-5, the V gene TRBV4-1; 7 positions agree with TRBD1. The CDR3 consists of 16 residues. Germline V lookup: CDR1 MGHRA, CDR2 YSYEKL. Trimming took 4 bases from V and 5 from J; bases not matched to a gene: 13. The CDR3 protein is CASSRDRVGAAETQYF. CDR3 DNA: TGCGCCAGCAGCCGTGACAGGGTGGGAGCAGCGGAGACCCAGTACTTC.

In this sample, this clonotype turned up many times. The V call is TRBV4-3, the J call TRBJ1-1, with D uncertain. V was cut by 4 bases and J by 3 bases, with 6 bases left in between. This CDR3 is 12 amino acids long. Germline V gene lookup returns CDR1 LGHNA and CDR2 YSLEER. The CDR3, as DNA: TGCGCCAGCAGCCGAGGAGACACTGAAGCTTTCTTT. This sequence encodes CASSRGDTEAFF.

The chain employs TRBV21-1 and TRBJ2-1; TRBD1 is the table's D call, not checked against the DNA. TRBV21-1 constitutes a pseudogene. The CDR3 covers 11 residues. The CDR3 bases are TGTGCCAGCAAGGGACAAACTGAGCAGTTCTTC. Its protein product is CASKGQTEQFF.

Only a few counts were recorded for this clonotype. The chain links TRBV3-1 to TRBJ1-3; D is unclear. The CDR3 runs 13 residues. Trimming left V 3 bases short and J 2 bases short, with 5 bases between. CDR1 is LGHDT, CDR2 YNNKEL, per germline (reference sequence). The CDR3 DNA sequence: TGTGCCAGCAGCCACGGGGCTGGAAACACCATATATTTT. Translation: CASSHGAGNTIYF. Looking up the rest from reference TRBV3-1 and TRBJ1-3 gives the full variable domain: DTAVSQTPKYLVTQMGNDKSIKCEQNLGHDTMYWYKQDSKKFLKIMFSYNNKELIINETVPNRFSPKSPDKAHLNLHINSLELGDSAVYFCASSHGAGNTIYFGEGSWLTVV.

This clonotype occurred a few times. The V gene is TRBV7-2, the J gene TRBJ2-2; TRBD2 is a possible D gene (6 bases). Per the germline V gene, CDR1 is SGHTA and CDR2 is FQGNSA. The CDR3 is 14 amino acids. V was pared by 1 base and J by 7 bases, with 10 bases between. The CDR3 bases are TGTGCCAGCAGCTTAGGACTAGGTGGCGGGGAGCTGTTTTTT. Translation gives CASSLGLGGGELFF.

The V call is TRBV6-2 or TRBV6-3, the J call TRBJ2-1, with D unresolved. With 8 bases removed from V and 4 bases from J, the gap between germline ends came to 9 bases. CDR3 length: 12 amino acids. The germline CDR1 and CDR2 sequences are MNHEY and SVGEGT. CDR3 coding DNA: TGTGCCAGCTGTGAAACGTACAATGAGCAGTTCTTC. Translation gives CASCETYNEQFF.

There are a few counts of this clonotype. The rearrangement joins TRBV25-1 to TRBJ2-5, with TRBD1 identical over 7 bases. Trimming removed 3 bases from V and 5 bases from J; junction bases left unmatched: 9. Germline V CDR1 and CDR2: MGHDK, SYGVNS. This CDR3 has 15 residues. The CDR3 DNA follows: TGTGCCAGCAGTGACCTGACAGGGTCGGGCGAGACCCAGTACTTC. As protein: CASSDLTGSGETQYF. Full variable domain (outside the CDR3, taken from reference TRBV25-1 and TRBJ2-5): EADIYQTPRYLVIGTGKKITLECSQTMGHDKMYWYQQDPGMELHLIHYSYGVNSTEKGDLSSESTVSRIRTEHFPLTLESARPSHTSQYLCASSDLTGSGETQYFGPGTRLLVL.